This entry lists 3 T cell receptor beta chains sequenced from one sample in a study of human T cells and chemical hapten exposure. In TCRdb, the RACE reads were re-called with MiXCR into one record per CDR3 protein. The data hold roughly 90,000 distinct CDR3 sequences, with around 10% observed a single time. Time point denoted: pre-sensitization, week 0. Sample treatment: therapeutic diphenylcyclopropenone sensitization with weekly scalp DPC. The specimen comprised whole blood, sampled in connection with sensitization to the hapten diphenylcyclopropenone (DPC). The receptor set was obtained from a middle-aged woman with alopecia areata. Some clones in this sample may be carry-over from other donors' samples.

The table lists this clonotype with many counts. J is TRBJ2-1 and V is TRBV10-3; a possible D gene is TRBD1 (6 bases). The V gene lost 6 bases and the J gene lost 4 bases, with 10 bases spanning the gap. Germline CDR1 and CDR2: ENHRY and SYGVKD. This CDR3 has 13 residues. CDR3 DNA: TGTGCCATCAGGGGGGACACGTACAATGAGCAGTTCTTC. This codes for CAIRGDTYNEQFF.

This clonotype has a count of ten or more. The J gene is TRBJ2-3, the V gene TRBV24-1; D not resolved. Looked up from germline, CDR1 is KGHDR and CDR2 is SFDVKD. CDR3 size: 10 residues. V shed 10 bases and J shed 7 bases, with 8 bases lying between them. The CDR3 spells CATQDNTQYF. The CDR3 nucleotides are TGTGCCACACAAGACAATACGCAGTATTTT.

This clonotype was observed at least ten times. The junction shows a germline mismatch at one end, possibly a read error. The genes are TRBV4-1 and TRBJ2-7; 9 bases line up with TRBD1. Germline V gene lookup returns CDR1 MGHRA and CDR2 YSYEKL. The CDR3 covers 15 residues. CDR3 residues: CASSPSGTGFYGQYF. CDR3 sequence (DNA): TGCGCCAGCAGCCCATCCGGGACAGGGTTCTACGGGCAGTACTTC.